Shown below are 9 T cell receptor beta chains from a single sample sequenced in a study of coeliac disease. Sequencing was performed with immunoSEQ multiplex PCR; in TCRdb, only in-frame clones are kept and a portion is missing. The sample shows roughly 3,700 clones, roughly three quarters of them seen only once. The specimen sequenced was intraepithelial lymphocytes from the gut. The receptors shown here come from a young man with celiac disease.

This clone was observed once. This sequence joins TRBV18 and TRBJ1-2; a weak D match, TRBD1 (6 bases). The ends were cut back, 3 bases at V and 0 bases at J, with 11 bases in the middle. Germline V lookup: CDR1 KGHSH, CDR2 LQKENI. The CDR3 is 15 residues long. The CDR3 DNA reads as TGTGCCAGCTCACCCGACAGGAATCCTAACTATGGCTACACCTTC. Its protein product is CASSPDRNPNYGYTF.

As for this clone: Sequence at one end of the junction differs from germline and may be a read error. The chain carries TRBV4-1 and TRBJ1-1; a possible D gene is TRBD1 (5 bases). From germline, CDR1 is MGHRA and CDR2 YSYEKL. The CDR3 loop spans 14 amino acids. CDR3 coding DNA: TGCGCCAGCAGCCTAGGGGTTTTGAACACTAAAGCTTTCTTT. Translated: CASSLGVLNTKAFF.

The chain couples TRBV18 to TRBJ2-3; tentative D call: TRBD2 (5 bases). The V end was cut by 6 bases, the J end by 4 bases, with 23 bases between. This CDR3 contains 17 residues. Looked up from germline, CDR1 is KGHSH and CDR2 is LQKENI. The CDR3 loop reads CASSPNGEITSADTQYF. CDR3 sequence (DNA): TGTGCCAGCTCCCCAAACGGGGAAATAACCAGCGCAGATACGCAGTATTTT.

The V call is TRBV28, the J call TRBJ1-5; D not certain. CDR1 and CDR2 from the germline V gene are MDHEN and SYDVKM. The germline V and J ends were trimmed by 5 bases and 13 bases, with 9 bases remaining between them. The CDR3 is 10 residues long. CDR3 sequence (DNA): TGTGCCAGCAGTCGGTCCAAACAGCATTTT. Protein product: CASSRSKQHF.

This clone has a handful of counts. This chain joins TRBV4-3 and TRBJ1-2; D not certain. The germline V and J ends were trimmed by 3 bases and 11 bases, with 25 bases remaining between them. The CDR3 sequence is 16 residues long. Germline values: CDR1 LGHNA, CDR2 YSLEER. Here the CDR3 reads CASSQYSRTSLTIYTF. CDR3 DNA sequence: TGCGCCAGCAGCCAGTATTCGAGAACTAGTCTAACTATTTACACCTTC.

The genes are TRBV2 and TRBJ2-5; 7 bases match TRBD2. TRBJ2-7 explains the end of the DNA better; the J call may be wrong. This CDR3 region has 15 residues. Germline V gene sequence: CDR1 SNHLY, CDR2 FYNNEI. The DNA for the CDR3 is TGTGCCAGCAGTGACTGGGGCGGGAGCTCCTACGAGCAGTACTTC. This encodes CASSDWGGSSYEQYF.

The chain carries TRBV10-3 and TRBJ2-1; 7 bases align to TRBD2. CDR1 and CDR2 from the germline V gene are ENHRY and SYGVKD. The length of the CDR3 is 15 residues. The V gene end was trimmed by 3 bases and the J gene end by 1 base; junction bases not matched to a gene: 3. CDR3 sequence reads: CAISDSSGSYNEQFF. The CDR3 nucleotides are TGTGCCATCAGTGACTCTAGCGGATCCTACAATGAGCAGTTCTTC.

This clone was counted only a few times. The same CDR3 also results from other DNA sequences found in this sample. The rearrangement links TRBV7-2 to TRBJ2-3, with D perhaps TRBD2 (7 bases). Looked up from germline, CDR1 is SGHTA and CDR2 is FQGNSA. The V end was cut by 3 bases, the J end by 5 bases, with 15 bases between. The CDR3 is 15 residues long. The CDR3 reads CASSLVAGAGDTQYF. CDR3 nucleotides: TGTGCCAGCAGCTTGGTTGCGGGGGCGGGAGATACGCAGTATTTT.

V usage is TRBV25-1 and J usage is TRBJ2-7; 10 positions agree with TRBD1. V shed 7 bases, J shed 4 bases, and the junction held 10 bases outside the gene matches. The CDR3 sequence is 15 residues long. Germline-derived CDR1 and CDR2 are MGHDK and SYGVNS. The CDR3 loop reads CASIGHGDRGYEQYF. DNA for the CDR3: TGTGCCAGCATAGGGCATGGGGACAGGGGATACGAGCAGTACTTC.